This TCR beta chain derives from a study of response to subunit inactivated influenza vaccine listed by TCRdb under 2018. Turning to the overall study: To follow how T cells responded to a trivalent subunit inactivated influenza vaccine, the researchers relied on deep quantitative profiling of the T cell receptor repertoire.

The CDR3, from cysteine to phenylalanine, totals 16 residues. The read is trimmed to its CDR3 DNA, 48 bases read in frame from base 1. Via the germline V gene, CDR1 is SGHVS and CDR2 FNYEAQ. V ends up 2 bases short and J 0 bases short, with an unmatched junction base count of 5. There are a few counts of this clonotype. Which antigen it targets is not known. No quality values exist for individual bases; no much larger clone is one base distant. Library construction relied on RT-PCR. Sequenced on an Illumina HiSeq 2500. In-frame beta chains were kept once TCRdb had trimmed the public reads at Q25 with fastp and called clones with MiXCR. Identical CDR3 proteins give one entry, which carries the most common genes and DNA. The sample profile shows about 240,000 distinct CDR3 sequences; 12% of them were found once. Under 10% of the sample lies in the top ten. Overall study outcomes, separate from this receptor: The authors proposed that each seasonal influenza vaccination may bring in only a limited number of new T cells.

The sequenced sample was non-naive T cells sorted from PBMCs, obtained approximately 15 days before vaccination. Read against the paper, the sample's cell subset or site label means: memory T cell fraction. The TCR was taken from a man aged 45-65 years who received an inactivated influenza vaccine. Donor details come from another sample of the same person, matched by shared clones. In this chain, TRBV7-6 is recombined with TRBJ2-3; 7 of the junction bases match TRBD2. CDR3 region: CASSLPASGSTDTQYF. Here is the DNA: TGTGCCAGCAGCTTACCTGCTAGCGGAAGCACAGATACGCAGTATTTT.